A single sample is the source of the 25 T cell receptor beta chains below, sequenced in a study of human T cells and chemical hapten exposure. TCRdb re-called the RACE reads through MiXCR, storing one row per CDR3 protein. This sample has roughly 100,000 distinct CDR3 sequences, with 9% to 15% found just once. Time point specified: pre-sensitization, week 0. As for treatment: therapeutic diphenylcyclopropenone sensitization with weekly scalp DPC. This specimen consisted of whole blood, obtained in connection with sensitization to the hapten diphenylcyclopropenone (DPC). The receptor set was obtained from a woman aged 50 to 60 with alopecia areata. Some clones in this sample may be carry-over from other donors' samples.

This clonotype was recorded many times. The chain links TRBV20-1 to TRBJ1-6; weak D call: TRBD1 (6 bases). There are 13 residues in the CDR3. The V gene lost 1 base and the J gene lost 14 bases, with 15 bases spanning the gap. Germline V gene lookup returns CDR1 DFQATT and CDR2 SNEGSKA (reference sequence). CDR3 nucleotides: TGCAGTGCTAGAGGGACAGATCCCACGGCCCTCCACTTT. Residues: CSARGTDPTALHF.

V gene TRBV28 combines with J gene TRBJ1-5; possibly TRBD1 for D (5 bases). V was pared by 8 bases and J by 7 bases, with 12 bases between. The germline gives CDR1 MDHEN, CDR2 SYDVKM. This CDR3 contains 12 residues. The CDR3 bases are TGTGCCAGCGGGGGGACTCTGCAGCCCCAGCATTTT. It translates to CASGGTLQPQHF.

The chain is built from TRBV3-1 and TRBJ1-6; the D is unclear. The V and J ends lost 8 bases and 6 bases respectively, with 17 bases between them. Germline values: CDR1 LGHDT, CDR2 YNNKEL (reference sequence). This CDR3 comprises 15 residues. The CDR3 sequence: CASRPNLQLNSPLHF. CDR3 DNA sequence: TGTGCCAGCCGCCCAAACTTACAGCTTAATTCACCCCTCCACTTT. Full variable domain (remainder filled in from reference TRBV3-1 and TRBJ1-6): DTAVSQTPKYLVTQMGNDKSIKCEQNLGHDTMYWYKQDSKKFLKIMFSYNNKELIINETVPNRFSPKSPDKAHLNLHINSLELGDSAVYFCASRPNLQLNSPLHFGNGTRLTVT.

This rearrangement joins TRBV29-1 to TRBJ2-5; D is possibly TRBD1 (5 bases). Trimming cost V 7 bases and J 1 base, with 10 bases left between them. Per germline, CDR1 SQVTM and CDR2 ANQGSEA. The length of the CDR3 is 12 residues. CDR3 nucleotide sequence: TGCAGCGCGGGTAGGGGCCAAGAGACCCAGTACTTC. Translating gives CSAGRGQETQYF.

This clonotype turned up a few times. The chain uses TRBV7-9 and TRBJ2-7; D is uncertain. CDR1 and CDR2 from the germline V gene are SEHNR and FQNEAQ (reference sequence). The CDR3 spans 14 residues. Trimming pared 1 base from V and 3 bases from J, leaving 10 bases between. This CDR3 reads CASSLVGIRYEQYF. The CDR3 coding sequence is TGTGCCAGCAGCTTAGTCGGCATACGCTACGAGCAGTACTTC. Using reference TRBV7-9 and TRBJ2-7 for the parts outside the CDR3, the full variable domain is DTGVSQNPRHKITKRGQNVTFRCDPISEHNRLYWYRQTLGQGPEFLTYFQNEAQLEKSRLLSDRFSAERPKGSFSTLEIQRTEQGDSAMYLCASSLVGIRYEQYFGPGTRLTVT.

The J gene is TRBJ1-4, the V gene TRBV19; D is unclear. Looked up from germline, CDR1 is LNHDA and CDR2 is SQIVND (reference sequence). The CDR3 is 16 amino acids. The V end lost 6 bases, the J end lost 4 bases, and 18 bases lay between the germline ends. CDR3 nucleotide sequence: TGTGCCAGTAGCTCCCCTGGACCGTTGAGTAATGAAAAACTGTTTTTT. Its protein product is CASSSPGPLSNEKLFF.

This clonotype was seen repeatedly, ten times or more. V and J are TRBV12-3 or TRBV12-4 and TRBJ1-2; D unclear. The CDR3 has 13 amino acids. Trimming cost V 3 bases and J 2 bases, with 7 bases left between them. The CDR3 reads CASSFGQNYGYTF. DNA of the CDR3: TGTGCCAGCAGTTTTGGGCAGAACTATGGCTACACCTTC.

This clonotype has at least ten counts. This rearrangement joins TRBV20-1 to TRBJ1-1, with unresolved D. V lost 6 bases to trimming and J lost 0 bases, with 11 bases between them. The germline V gene has CDR1 DFQATT and CDR2 SNEGSKA (reference sequence). This CDR3 has 13 amino acids. The CDR3 reads CSADTAVNTEAFF. The CDR3 nucleotides are TGCAGTGCCGATACGGCAGTGAACACTGAAGCTTTCTTT.

This clonotype occurred a few times. This chain joins TRBV4-2 and TRBJ2-1; 16 bases line up with TRBD2. The CDR3 is 21 residues long. The germline CDR1 and CDR2 sequences are LGHNA and YNFKEQ. V was pared by 3 bases and J by 1 base, with 12 bases of the junction left unmatched. Here the CDR3 reads CASSQRVGLAGGPFSYNEQFF. In DNA form, the CDR3 reads TGTGCCAGCAGCCAGCGAGTGGGACTAGCGGGAGGGCCGTTTTCCTACAATGAGCAGTTCTTC.

This clonotype was observed a handful of times. CDR3 in amino acids: CAISESLEINYGYTF. CDR3 DNA sequence: TGTGCCATCAGTGAGTCTCTCGAGATTAACTATGGCTACACCTTC. The chain carries TRBV10-3 and TRBJ1-2; D uncertain. Germline CDR1 ENHRY, CDR2 SYGVKD. V was pared by 0 bases and J by 1 base, with 9 bases between. The CDR3 spans 15 residues.

The rearrangement links TRBV12-3 or TRBV12-4 to TRBJ2-4; possibly TRBD1 for D (5 bases). V was trimmed by 1 base and J by 3 bases, leaving 19 bases between them. The CDR3 is 18 residues long. The CDR3 coding sequence is TGTGCCAGCAGTTTAGTTGCCCGAACAGGCACCATCAAAAACATTCAGTACTTC. Its protein product is CASSLVARTGTIKNIQYF.

The V and J genes are TRBV7-2 and TRBJ2-7, with D maybe TRBD1 (7 bases). This CDR3 contains 14 residues. Between the trimmed V and J ends, which lost 5 bases and 2 bases, there was a span of 13 bases. Germline-derived CDR1 and CDR2 are SGHTA and FQGNSA. CDR3 in DNA: TGTGCCAGCAGCCCAGGGGGGCGGGCCTACGAGCAGTACTTC. Translating it yields CASSPGGRAYEQYF. Variable domain in full (rest from reference TRBV7-2 and TRBJ2-7): GAGVSQSPSNKVTEKGKDVELRCDPISGHTALYWYRQSLGQGLEFLIYFQGNSAPDKSGLPSDRFSAERTGGSVSTLTIQRTQQEDSAVYLCASSPGGRAYEQYFGPGTRLTVT.

This clonotype was seen more than once but under ten times. The chain links TRBV5-1 to TRBJ2-1, with TRBD1 identical over 8 bases. The CDR3 sequence is 16 residues long. V lost 4 bases, J lost 7 bases, and 13 bases stayed unmatched. In germline, CDR1 is SGHRS, CDR2 YFSETQ. CDR3 in DNA: TGCGCCAGCAGCCCTGGACAGGGTATGAATAGGAATGAGCAGTTCTTC. This sequence encodes CASSPGQGMNRNEQFF.

This clonotype was counted a few times. The chain recombines TRBV2 with TRBJ2-1, with 7 bases lining up with TRBD2. The CDR3 has 14 amino acids. Germline V gene lookup returns CDR1 SNHLY and CDR2 FYNNEI. Trimming took 4 bases from V and 4 from J; bases not matched to a gene: 4. The CDR3 DNA sequence: TGTGCCAGCAGTGGGAAGCGGGGTTACAATGAGCAGTTCTTC. Its translation is CASSGKRGYNEQFF.

This clonotype came up a few times. This CDR3 reads CASSFRGTGANVLTF. CDR3 sequence (DNA): TGTGCCAGCAGTTTCAGGGGCACTGGGGCCAACGTCCTGACTTTC. The rearrangement uses TRBV12-3 or TRBV12-4 and TRBJ2-6, with D maybe TRBD1 (6 bases). Trimming shortened V by 3 bases and J by 2 bases, and 8 bases separated the two germline ends. The CDR3 extends over 15 amino acids.

In this sample, this clonotype turned up a few times. V is TRBV10-3 and J is TRBJ1-4; TRBD1 matches 9 bases. The CDR3 sequence is 14 residues long. J lost 7 bases, V lost 6 bases, and 6 bases had no gene match. From germline, CDR1 is ENHRY and CDR2 SYGVKD. In DNA form, the CDR3 reads TGTGCCATCAGGCCGGGACAGGGTTCTGAAAAACTGTTTTTT. Translating gives CAIRPGQGSEKLFF.

This clonotype was recorded a few times. The chain joins TRBV3-1 to TRBJ2-7; D not resolved. This CDR3 has 14 amino acids. CDR1 LGHDT and CDR2 YNNKEL come from the germline V gene (reference sequence). V was pared by 3 bases and J by 2 bases, with 11 bases between. The CDR3: CASSQAGRTYEQYF. The CDR3 DNA sequence: TGTGCCAGCAGCCAGGCAGGACGAACCTACGAGCAGTACTTC.

This clonotype was counted between two and nine times. The rearrangement joins TRBV4-1 to TRBJ2-7; tentative D call: TRBD1 (6 bases). Germline CDR1 MGHRA, CDR2 YSYEKL. Trimming took 4 bases from V and 2 from J, leaving 15 bases between them. The CDR3 loop spans 15 amino acids. CDR3 in DNA: TGCGCCAGCAGCCCCCGACGGACAGCTACCTACGAGCAGTACTTC. It codes for CASSPRRTATYEQYF.

This sequence joins TRBV7-9 and TRBJ1-1; D perhaps matches TRBD1 (5 bases). In germline, CDR1 is SEHNR, CDR2 FQNEAQ (reference sequence). Trimming removed 3 bases from V and 1 base from J, with 9 bases in between. This CDR3 is 14 amino acids long. CDR3 DNA sequence: TGTGCCAGCAGCTTTACAGGATCGAACACTGAAGCTTTCTTT. It is translated as CASSFTGSNTEAFF.

This clonotype was seen at least ten times. The rearrangement links TRBV6-1 to TRBJ2-4, with D perhaps TRBD1 or TRBD2 (6 bases each). CDR3 length equals 15 residues. Germline V lookup: CDR1 MNHNS, CDR2 SASEGT. The V gene lost 0 bases and the J gene lost 6 bases, with 12 bases spanning the gap. CDR3 loop: CASSEAGGSSNIQYF. DNA of the CDR3: TGTGCCAGCAGTGAAGCGGGGGGCTCTTCAAACATTCAGTACTTC.

This clonotype has more than one count but fewer than ten. The J gene is TRBJ2-1, the V gene TRBV28, with TRBD2 as a possible D gene (5 bases). V lost 3 bases to trimming and J lost 5 bases, with 11 bases between them. In germline, CDR1 is MDHEN, CDR2 SYDVKM. The CDR3 consists of 14 residues. CDR3 in amino acids: CASSLWRAHNEQFF. CDR3 nucleotides: TGTGCCAGCAGTTTGTGGCGGGCGCACAATGAGCAGTTCTTC.

This clonotype appeared a few times. The chain carries TRBV11-2 and TRBJ1-3, with D uncertain. The V end lost 3 bases, the J end lost 4 bases, and 4 bases lay between the germline ends. This CDR3 contains 12 residues. Looked up from germline, CDR1 is SGHAT and CDR2 is FQNNGV. The CDR3 nucleotides read TGTGCCAGCAGCTTTTACGGAAACACCATATATTTT. It specifies CASSFYGNTIYF. The full variable domain, in which reference TRBV11-2 and TRBJ1-3 provide the parts outside the CDR3, is EAGVAQSPRYKIIEKRQSVAFWCNPISGHATLYWYQQILGQGPKLLIQFQNNGVVDDSQLPKDRFSAERLKGVDSTLKIQPAKLEDSAVYLCASSFYGNTIYFGEGSWLTVV.

There are a few counts of this clonotype. The chain couples TRBV28 to TRBJ1-4; D is ambiguous. The CDR3 runs to 13 residues. In germline, CDR1 is MDHEN, CDR2 SYDVKM. V dropped 3 bases and J dropped 4 bases, with 6 bases sitting between them. The CDR3 region is CASSFYRNEKLFF. The CDR3 DNA reads as TGTGCCAGCAGTTTTTACCGTAATGAAAAACTGTTTTTT.

This clonotype was detected only a few times. For the CDR3, the DNA is TGTGCCAGCAGTCCGGGGGGGGTGATCTACGAGCAGTACTTC. It specifies CASSPGGVIYEQYF. The genes are TRBV12-3 or TRBV12-4 and TRBJ2-7; 8 bases map to TRBD2. The CDR3 has 14 residues. The ends lost 5 bases at V and 3 bases at J; junction bases unmatched: 6.

Ten or more counts support this clonotype. The chain recombines TRBV5-1 with TRBJ1-1; D gene ambiguous. Per germline, CDR1 SGHRS and CDR2 YFSETQ. The CDR3 is 13 residues long. Between the trimmed V and J ends, which lost 4 bases and 8 bases, there was a span of 15 bases. The chain's CDR3 is CASSPPGRSEAFF. DNA of the CDR3: TGCGCCAGCAGCCCCCCCGGGCGGAGCGAAGCTTTCTTT.